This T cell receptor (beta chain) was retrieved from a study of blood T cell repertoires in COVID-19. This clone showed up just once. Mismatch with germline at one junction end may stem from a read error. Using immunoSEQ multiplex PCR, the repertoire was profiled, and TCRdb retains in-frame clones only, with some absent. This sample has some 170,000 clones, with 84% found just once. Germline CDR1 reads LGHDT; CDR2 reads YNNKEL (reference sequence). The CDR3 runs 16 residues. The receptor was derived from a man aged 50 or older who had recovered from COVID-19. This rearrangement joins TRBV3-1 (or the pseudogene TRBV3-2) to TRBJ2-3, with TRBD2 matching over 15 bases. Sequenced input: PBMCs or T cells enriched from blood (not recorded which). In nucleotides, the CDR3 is TGTGCCAGCAGCCATCCCGGACTAGCGGGGGGGGCTGGATTGTGTTTT. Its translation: CASSHPGLAGGAGLCF.